The sequence of this T cell receptor (beta chain) was determined in a study of T cell repertoires in cytomegalovirus infection. Study-wide context: The authors used CMV epitopes that were HLA-C-restricted (recently identified) and HLA-B-restricted (well studied). Through public TCR beta signatures, both CMV infection and matching HLA type were indicated. Study observations and caveats: Dominant in the ex vivo response were TCR beta clonotypes restricted by HLA-C and specific for CMV. Of the TCR beta families, the public ones yielded a cumulative frequency that identified carriers of CMV plus the relevant HLA.

There are 14 residues in the CDR3. Trimming pared 2 bases from V and 2 bases from J, leaving 8 bases between. Germline values: CDR1 SGHVS, CDR2 FQNEAQ. This clonotype has just a few counts. The antigen is unknown. TCRdb processed the reads anew with MiXCR; each CDR3 protein has one entry. Among some 350,000 distinct CDR3 sequences listed, approximately 30% were seen once. This chain connects TRBV7-8 to TRBJ2-3; D might be TRBD2 (5 bases). The source is a human donor in good health (CMV status not recorded). Some clones in this sample may be carry-over from other donors' samples. The sample was cultured PBMCs, taken from culture after CMV antigen stimulation. CDR3: CASSLSGNTDTQYF. DNA of the CDR3: TGTGCCAGCAGCTTAAGCGGAAACACAGATACGCAGTATTTT.